These 10 T cell receptor beta chains were all obtained from the same sample, sequenced in a study of cytotoxic CD8 clonotypes in ibrutinib-treated CLL. Measured with immunoSEQ multiplex PCR; TCRdb has only the in-frame clones, and not every one. The sample consists of fewer than 150,000 clones, 84% of them appearing once. The sample here was PBMCs, taken after 24 months of ibrutinib treatment. These receptors were obtained from a human donor with chronic lymphocytic leukemia.

This clone was detected once. The J gene is TRBJ1-1, the V gene TRBV6-1, with D possibly matching TRBD1 (6 bases). CDR3 length: 15 residues. The ends were cut back, 6 bases at V and 4 bases at J, with 18 bases in the middle. Germline assignment: CDR1 MNHNS and CDR2 SASEGT. The CDR3 DNA follows: TGTGCCAGCAGCACCACGGGACATCTGACCACTGAAGCTTTCTTT. Translation gives CASSTTGHLTTEAFF.

The V gene is TRBV10-3, the J gene TRBJ2-3; 9 nucleotides line up with TRBD2. The CDR3 is made up of 14 amino acids. Trimming took 8 bases from V and 6 from J; bases not matched to a gene: 9. Per germline, CDR1 ENHRY and CDR2 SYGVKD. CDR3 in amino acids: CAIGLAGVLDTQYF. The CDR3 DNA is TGTGCCATCGGATTAGCGGGGGTCTTGGATACGCAGTATTTT.

This chain connects TRBV7-9 to TRBJ1-3; D is ambiguous. Between the trimmed V and J ends, which lost 0 bases and 16 bases, there was a span of 16 bases. The CDR3 sequence is 13 residues long. Germline V lookup: CDR1 SEHNR, CDR2 FQNEAQ (reference sequence). CDR3 nucleotides: TGTGCCAGCAGCTTAGCCCAACTTGCGGGGATGTATTTT. This sequence encodes CASSLAQLAGMYF.

The rearrangement joins TRBV14 to TRBJ2-1; tentative D call: TRBD1 (5 bases). From germline, CDR1 is SGHDN and CDR2 FVKESK. The CDR3 covers 14 residues. V was clipped by 4 bases and J by 6 bases, with 13 bases between them. The chain's CDR3 is CASSPGSKGNEQFF. For the CDR3, the DNA is TGTGCCAGCAGCCCAGGGTCCAAGGGCAATGAGCAGTTCTTC.

The chain recombines TRBV5-6 with TRBJ1-2, with 8 nucleotides matching TRBD1. CDR1 is SGHDT, CDR2 YYEEEE, per germline. The CDR3 contains 16 residues. Trimming removed 1 base from V and 7 bases from J; junction bases left unmatched: 12. CDR3 amino acids: CASSLNPGQASGGYTF. CDR3 coding DNA: TGTGCCAGCAGCTTGAATCCGGGACAGGCTTCGGGTGGCTACACCTTC.

This clone was seen only a few times. The rearrangement joins TRBV6-5 to TRBJ2-7; TRBD1 aligns across 12 bases. Trimming cost V 4 bases and J 6 bases; bases outside gene matches: 4. Germline assignment: CDR1 MNHEY and CDR2 SVGAGI. The CDR3 loop spans 14 amino acids. The CDR3 spells CASSFVGQGAEQYF. CDR3 bases: TGTGCCAGCAGTTTCGTGGGACAGGGGGCCGAGCAGTACTTC.

This chain uses TRBV18 with TRBJ1-5; TRBD1 aligns across 9 bases. There are 14 residues in the CDR3. The V segment lost 6 bases and the J segment 7 bases; nucleotides outside the gene matches: 7. CDR1 is KGHSH, CDR2 LQKENI, per germline. CDR3 nucleotide sequence: TGTGCCAGCTCCCAAGGACAGGGGAGCCAGCCCCAGCATTTT. Translation: CASSQGQGSQPQHF.

This clone was seen only a few times. The rearrangement links TRBV7-2 to TRBJ2-5; D gene uncertain. Per the germline V gene, CDR1 is SGHTA and CDR2 is FQGNSA. The CDR3 is made up of 13 amino acids. The V end was cut by 0 bases, the J end by 11 bases, with 13 bases between. The CDR3: CASSLALGSSQYF. The CDR3 coding sequence is TGTGCCAGCAGCTTAGCGCTAGGGTCGTCTCAGTACTTC.

Here the CDR3 DNA reads TGTGCCAGCAACGGGGGTAACTATGGCTACACCTTC. It specifies CASNGGNYGYTF. This chain connects TRBV6-5 to TRBJ1-2, with a tentative D call TRBD1 (5 bases). The CDR3 runs to 12 residues. The V gene's germline CDR1 is MNHEY and CDR2 SVGAGI. V lost 7 bases and J lost 1, with 7 bases in between.

Only one count was recorded for this clone. This sequence joins TRBV6-1 and TRBJ2-7; 11 nucleotides agree with TRBD2. There are 16 residues in the CDR3. V was pared by 2 bases and J by 3 bases, with 6 bases of the junction left unmatched. The germline V gene encodes CDR1 MNHNS and CDR2 SASEGT. Here the CDR3 reads CASSEPRLAGRYEQYF. The CDR3 coding sequence is TGTGCCAGCAGTGAACCGCGACTAGCGGGGCGCTACGAGCAGTACTTC.